The T cell receptor (beta chain) described here comes from a study of tumor-infiltrating lymphocytes in primary liver carcinoma. Study conclusions and caveats: Relative to tumor region pairs, the tumor-adjacent and tumor-blood pairs showed overlap that was lower. A significantly higher top-250-clone fraction was found in tumors than in blood (p = 0.039).

CDR1 is SGHVS, CDR2 FQNEAQ, per germline. The junction had 6 bases not matched to a gene; V was cut back by 1 base and J by 4 bases. CDR3 length: 16 amino acids. The input was 400 to 500 ng total RNA; TCR beta cDNA was made from it with a constant-region primer. It was through three nested multiplex PCR rounds of slightly modified ARM-PCR that TCR beta libraries arose. Each of the first two PCR rounds ran roughly 9 cycles with TRBV1-TRBV30 forward and C-beta reverse primers. Each CDR3 protein is one row after TCRdb ran MiXCR on the multiplex PCR reads. Seen here are 52,000 or so distinct CDR3 sequences, around 77% observed once, and the top ten hold approximately 25%. As concerns this clonotype: The antigen is not known. The CDR3 does not end in the conserved phenylalanine or tryptophan, so this is likely a read error.

RNA and DNA were co-extracted from about 19-30 mg of unsorted bulk tissue. This chain uses TRBV7-8 with TRBJ2-1; 8 bases agree with TRBD2. The sequence was collected from a man aged 40-50 years with primary liver carcinoma and hepatitis B virus infection. The sample taken for sequencing was liver tumor tissue from sampling region 5. Described subset: tumor region T5, tumor centre. The chain's CDR3 is CASSLGVAGKYNEQFL. DNA of the CDR3: TGTGCCAGCAGCTTAGGAGTAGCGGGGAAATACAATGAGCAGTTCCTC.